This T cell receptor (beta chain) is from a study of technical replicates of blood from a handful of donors. The germline V gene has CDR1 SNHLY and CDR2 FYNNEI. The CDR3 covers 13 residues. Profiling relied on immunoSEQ multiplex PCR, and the TCRdb table lists in-frame clones only, not all of them. The sample has tens of thousands of clones; approximately 86% are singletons. This clone was picked up a small number of times. An end of the junction does not agree with germline; a read error may underlie this. Sample: PBMCs. The chain is built from TRBV2 and TRBJ1-6; D is unresolved. This clonotype originated in a human donor in good health. Some clones in this sample may be carry-over from other donors' samples. The CDR3 here is CASRAYIGSYYNF. As DNA, the CDR3 is TGTGCCAGCAGAGCCTATATCGGGTCCTATTATAACTTT.